A single sample gave rise to the 11 T cell receptor beta chains below, sequenced in a study of blood T cells in healthy people across ages. The second PCR ran about 7 to 12 cycles with a sample-barcoded 5' primer and J-beta primers. TCRdb ran MiXCR on the 5' RACE reads and lists one entry per CDR3 protein. The sample lists fewer than 950,000 distinct CDR3 sequences, 35% to 40% occurring once. Material: blood. These TCRs come from a man in his late teens or twenties in good health.

This CDR3 reads CASSPERPNYGYTF. DNA of the CDR3: TGCGCCAGCAGCCCCGAACGGCCCAACTATGGCTACACCTTC. V is TRBV5-1 and J is TRBJ1-2, with D unclear. The V gene's germline CDR1 is SGHRS and CDR2 YFSETQ. The CDR3 is 14 amino acids. V dropped 4 bases and J dropped 2 bases, with 12 bases sitting between them.

Concerning this clonotype itself: In this CDR3 the conserved last residue, phenylalanine or tryptophan, is missing, so a read error is likely. This chain links TRBV3-1 with TRBJ2-5; D perhaps matches TRBD2 (5 bases). CDR1 and CDR2 (germline): LGHDT, YNNKEL (reference sequence). The CDR3 is made up of 14 amino acids. Trimming left V 0 bases short and J 7 bases short, with 12 bases between. CDR3 bases: TGTGCCAGCAGCCAAGATACCCTAGCTGGGACCCAGTACGTC. Protein sequence: CASSQDTLAGTQYV.

The sample holds a few counts of this clonotype. The gene calls are TRBV2 and TRBJ1-1, with TRBD1 identical over 12 bases. V trimming: 10 bases; J trimming: 7 bases; junction bases outside the gene matches: 7. Germline-derived CDR1 and CDR2 are SNHLY and FYNNEI. The CDR3 totals 13 residues. The CDR3 loop reads CAIEGQGAIEAFF. CDR3 bases: TGTGCCATCGAGGGACAGGGGGCGATTGAAGCTTTCTTT.

This clonotype was observed at least ten times. This chain links TRBV25-1 with TRBJ2-5; the D is unclear. CDR3 length: 14 amino acids. The germline CDR1 and CDR2 sequences are MGHDK and SYGVNS. Trimming took 4 bases from V and 3 from J, leaving 12 bases between them. The CDR3 nucleotides read TGTGCCAGCAGTGGTAACCGGGTTGAAGAGACCCAGTACTTC. Its translation is CASSGNRVEETQYF. Full variable domain (remainder filled in from reference TRBV25-1 and TRBJ2-5): EADIYQTPRYLVIGTGKKITLECSQTMGHDKMYWYQQDPGMELHLIHYSYGVNSTEKGDLSSESTVSRIRTEHFPLTLESARPSHTSQYLCASSGNRVEETQYFGPGTRLLVL.

This clonotype came up a few times. The V call is TRBV5-1, the J call TRBJ1-2; D uncertain. CDR3 length equals 13 residues. V was clipped by 3 bases and J by 4 bases, with 10 bases between them. Looked up from germline, CDR1 is SGHRS and CDR2 is YFSETQ. CDR3 coding DNA: TGCGCCAGCAGCTATACTACAGCCTATGGCTACACCTTC. It is translated as CASSYTTAYGYTF.

This clonotype was observed a handful of times. The chain has TRBV2 and TRBJ2-4, with 8 bases lining up with TRBD1. The DNA end lines up better with TRBJ2-7; the J call may be wrong. CDR3 length: 16 residues. Germline loops: CDR1 SNHLY, CDR2 FYNNEI. The CDR3 is CASSGDQDRDPYEQYF. Written as DNA, the CDR3 is TGTGCCAGCAGTGGTGATCAGGACAGGGACCCTTACGAGCAGTACTTC.

This clonotype appeared a few times. The V gene is TRBV12-3 or TRBV12-4, the J gene TRBJ1-5, with D perhaps matching TRBD1 (6 bases). The CDR3 contains 16 residues. V shed 5 bases and J shed 2 bases, with 16 bases lying between them. The CDR3 nucleotides are TGTGCCAGCAGTACGCGCCAGGGGAAGGGCAATCAGCCCCAGCATTTT. Translating it yields CASSTRQGKGNQPQHF.

The chain couples TRBV7-2 to TRBJ2-5, with D possibly matching TRBD2 (6 bases). V lost 5 bases and J lost 9, with 19 bases in between. The CDR3 extends over 14 amino acids. CDR1 and CDR2 from the germline V gene are SGHTA and FQGNSA. CDR3 in amino acids: CASSLTGNGEAQYF. In DNA, the CDR3 is TGTGCCAGCAGCCTCACCGGGAACGGGGAGGCCCAGTACTTC.

The V gene is TRBV20-1, the J gene TRBJ2-5; tentative D call: TRBD1 (6 bases). The CDR3 length is 18 residues. The germline V and J ends were trimmed by 0 bases and 5 bases, with 25 bases remaining between them. Germline V gives CDR1 DFQATT, CDR2 SNEGSKA (reference sequence). In DNA, the CDR3 is TGCAGTGCTAGAGATCTCGCCTTTACAGGGACCACCGGCGAGACCCAGTACTTC. This sequence encodes CSARDLAFTGTTGETQYF.

With regard to this clonotype: This may be a read error, as it is one base from a much larger clone. V and J are TRBV29-1 and TRBJ2-3; the D gene is possibly TRBD1 (6 bases). The CDR3 has 15 residues. Germline CDR1 is SQVTM and CDR2 is ANQGSEA. Trimming took off 1 base at V and 4 bases at J, with 15 bases between the two ends. The CDR3 DNA reads as TGCAGCGTTGAAGTTCCAGGGGCCGGCGCAGATACGCAGTATTTT. It codes for CSVEVPGAGADTQYF.

V and J are TRBV4-2 and TRBJ2-1; perhaps D is TRBD1 or TRBD2 (5 bases each). Trimming left V 1 base short and J 5 bases short, with 12 bases between. Germline values: CDR1 LGHNA, CDR2 YNFKEQ. The CDR3 extends over 15 amino acids. This chain's CDR3 is CASSQATRGDNEQFF. The CDR3 bases are TGTGCCAGCAGCCAAGCTACCCGAGGGGACAATGAGCAGTTCTTC.